This note documents a single T cell receptor (beta chain) sequence. Its antigen is unknown. The data stem from a study of shared clonotypes between healthy human individuals. Findings and caveats of the study: The expectation was that sequencing depth would affect clonotype sharing among donors.

Germline CDR1 SNHLY, CDR2 FYNNEI. The CDR3 loop spans 17 amino acids. Trimming stripped 8 bases from V and 0 bases from J, with 22 bases between. Generated by immunoSEQ multiplex PCR, the TCRdb table keeps only in-frame clones and is missing some. The sample has roughly 1,000,000 clones, more than 75% seen once. The sequence came from a man between 18 and 29 years old in good health. Some clones in this sample may be carry-over from other donors' samples. V is TRBV2 and J is TRBJ1-1; unclear D gene. The specimen sequenced was memory CD4+ T cells from PBMCs. Noted subset: CD45RA-negative fraction. CDR3 nucleotide sequence: TGTGCCAGCCTTCTAACTCCCAGGCCCATTTTGAACACTGAAGCTTTCTTT. As protein: CASLLTPRPILNTEAFF.